The 17 T cell receptor beta chains below all came from one sample that was sequenced in a study of blood T cells in healthy people across ages. PCR was performed a second time for about 7 to 12 cycles using a sample-barcoded 5' primer and a J-beta primer mix. Via MiXCR, TCRdb re-called the 5' RACE reads, giving one row per CDR3 protein. The sample lists 1.5 million to 2 million distinct CDR3 sequences; approximately 50% were seen once. Material: blood. Every receptor here comes from a woman aged 40 to 55 in good health.

The J gene is TRBJ2-7, the V gene TRBV27, with TRBD1 identical over 8 bases. There are 14 residues in the CDR3. After removal of 5 bases from V and 5 bases from J, the junction contained 8 bases not matched to a gene. Germline CDR1 MNHEY, CDR2 SMNVEV (reference sequence). The chain's CDR3 is CASSAEDRENEQYF. CDR3 bases: TGTGCCAGCAGTGCCGAGGACAGGGAAAACGAGCAGTACTTC.

This clonotype was counted between two and nine times. The gene calls are TRBV14 and TRBJ2-7; TRBD2 might be the D (5 bases). V was cut by 4 bases and J by 2 bases, with 12 bases left in between. The CDR3 spans 14 residues. In germline, CDR1 is SGHDN, CDR2 FVKESK. In nucleotides, the CDR3 is TGTGCCAGCAGCCCCGGACTGGTAACCTACGAGCAGTACTTC. Protein product: CASSPGLVTYEQYF.

A remark on this clonotype: The junction and the germline gene differ at one end; a read error may be behind it. This chain uses TRBV12-3 or TRBV12-4 with TRBJ2-3; 8 bases match TRBD1. There are 15 residues in the CDR3. For the CDR3, the DNA is TGTGCCGGCAGTCCAGGGACAGGCTCCACAGATACGCAGTATTTT. It encodes CAGSPGTGSTDTQYF.

This clonotype was counted ten times or more. The chain carries TRBV10-3 and TRBJ2-5, with D possibly being TRBD2 (6 bases). V was trimmed by 3 bases and J by 2 bases, leaving 10 bases between them. The CDR3 extends over 14 amino acids. Germline V lookup: CDR1 ENHRY, CDR2 SYGVKD. CDR3 sequence: CAISESGRQETQYF. The CDR3 region has the DNA TGTGCCATCAGTGAATCAGGGAGGCAAGAGACCCAGTACTTC.

The chain combines TRBV20-1 with TRBJ1-2; possible D gene TRBD1, 6 bases. Germline CDR1 DFQATT, CDR2 SNEGSKA (reference sequence). Trimming removed 0 bases at V and 8 bases at J, with 19 bases between. The CDR3 has 15 residues. CDR3 nucleotides: TGCAGTGCTAGAGAACAGGCAGGGGTTCTTGGCGGCTACACCTTC. Protein sequence: CSAREQAGVLGGYTF.

Notes on this clonotype: Germline is not matched at one junction end, which may reflect a read error. The rearrangement links TRBV6-5 to TRBJ1-1, with D tentatively TRBD1 (5 bases). The CDR3 is 17 amino acids. The germline V gene encodes CDR1 MNHEY and CDR2 SVGAGI. CDR3: CANSYSVQQDPNTEAFF. The CDR3 coding sequence is TGTGCCAACAGTTACTCAGTCCAACAGGACCCAAACACTGAAGCTTTCTTT.

The chain combines TRBV11-2 with TRBJ2-7; D may correspond to TRBD1 or TRBD2 (5 bases each). The last part of the DNA fits TRBJ2-5 better; the J call may be wrong. Per the germline V gene, CDR1 is SGHAT and CDR2 is FQNNGV. The CDR3 spans 13 residues. The CDR3 sequence is CASGTTVRETQYF. The DNA of the CDR3 is TGTGCCAGCGGGACGACAGTGAGAGAGACCCAGTACTTC.

This sequence joins TRBV7-2 and TRBJ2-5; 7 nucleotides line up with TRBD2. The length of the CDR3 is 17 residues. The junction had 12 bases not matched to a gene; V was cut back by 0 bases and J by 5 bases. CDR1 is SGHTA and CDR2 is FQGNSA in the germline V gene. The CDR3 loop is CASSLAERGSEGETQYF. The CDR3 coding sequence is TGTGCCAGCAGCTTAGCCGAGCGGGGCAGCGAGGGGGAGACCCAGTACTTC.

CDR3 amino acids: CASSQTKPSTDTQYF. The CDR3 DNA is TGCGCCAGCAGCCAGACGAAGCCTAGCACAGATACGCAGTATTTT. The chain couples TRBV4-3 to TRBJ2-3; D unresolved. Trimming took off 3 bases at V and 0 bases at J, with 10 bases between the two ends. The CDR3 has 15 residues. The germline V gene has CDR1 LGHNA and CDR2 YSLEER.

The chain couples TRBV5-6 to TRBJ2-5; 12 bases match TRBD1. The CDR3 is 16 amino acids. With V trimmed by 1 base and J by 5 bases, 6 bases remained unmatched. Germline loops: CDR1 SGHDT, CDR2 YYEEEE. The CDR3 region is CASSLFGTGGKETQYF. The CDR3 DNA reads TGTGCCAGCAGCTTGTTTGGGACAGGGGGCAAGGAGACCCAGTACTTC.

This clonotype was observed at least ten times. The rearrangement uses TRBV10-3 and TRBJ2-7; D gene ambiguous. Between the trimmed V and J ends, which lost 2 bases and 1 base, there was a span of 3 bases. The V gene's germline CDR1 is ENHRY and CDR2 SYGVKD. This CDR3 is 12 amino acids long. In nucleotides, the CDR3 is TGTGCCATCAGTGAGGATTCCTACGAGCAGTACTTC. It translates to CAISEDSYEQYF.

The rearrangement links TRBV19 to TRBJ2-1; D is undetermined. The V end lost 1 base, the J end lost 0 bases, and 13 bases lay between the germline ends. The germline gives CDR1 LNHDA, CDR2 SQIVND (reference sequence). This CDR3 contains 17 residues. In nucleotides, the CDR3 is TGTGCCAGTAGTATAGGCCCCCCCCGAAGCTCCTACAATGAGCAGTTCTTC. It yields the protein CASSIGPPRSSYNEQFF.

The V call is TRBV4-3, the J call TRBJ1-5; maybe TRBD1 (5 bases). V gave up 4 bases and J gave up 2 bases, with 21 bases separating them. The germline gives CDR1 LGHNA, CDR2 YSLEER. This CDR3 region has 18 residues. The CDR3 spells CASSRGVGAGDGNQPQHF. The CDR3 bases are TGCGCCAGCAGCCGAGGCGTTGGGGCCGGGGATGGCAATCAGCCCCAGCATTTT.

V usage is TRBV12-3 or TRBV12-4 and J usage is TRBJ2-7; D ambiguous. The CDR3 contains 15 residues. Between the trimmed V and J ends, which lost 7 bases and 4 bases, there was a span of 20 bases. CDR3 sequence: CASTPRRESPYEQYF. The CDR3 nucleotides are TGTGCCAGCACCCCCCGTCGAGAGAGCCCTTACGAGCAGTACTTC.

This clonotype was seen only a few times. The J gene is TRBJ1-6, the V gene TRBV25-1, with D maybe TRBD1 (6 bases). Trimming stripped 1 base from V and 8 bases from J, with 12 bases between. This CDR3 contains 15 residues. From germline, CDR1 is MGHDK and CDR2 SYGVNS. The CDR3 loop is CASSEWAGEYSPLHF. For the CDR3, the DNA is TGTGCCAGCAGTGAATGGGCAGGGGAATATTCACCCCTCCACTTT.

This chain joins TRBV4-3 and TRBJ2-3; D may match TRBD1 or TRBD2 (6 bases each). The V and J ends lost 0 bases and 2 bases respectively, with 9 bases between them. CDR3 length: 15 amino acids. Germline CDR1 reads LGHNA; CDR2 reads YSLEER. DNA for the CDR3: TGCGCCAGCAGCCAAGATTGGGGGGCCACAGATACGCAGTATTTT. This translates into CASSQDWGATDTQYF.

The J gene is TRBJ2-1, the V gene TRBV14, with D perhaps being TRBD1 or TRBD2 (5 bases each). Trimming left V 3 bases short and J 7 bases short, with 22 bases between. CDR1 is SGHDN and CDR2 is FVKESK in the germline V gene. The CDR3 has 17 amino acids. In nucleotides, the CDR3 is TGTGCCAGCAGCCACCAACCAATGGTCGGCTGGGGGAATGAGCAGTTCTTC. This sequence encodes CASSHQPMVGWGNEQFF.